These T cell receptor beta chains were read from a single sample in a study of blood T cell repertoires in COVID-19. The protocol was immunoSEQ multiplex PCR, while the TCRdb copy is restricted to in-frame clones and leaves out a portion. Here the sample spans roughly 230,000 clones, about 93% being singletons. Sequenced input: peripheral blood. The receptor source for this set is a man aged 25 to 40 with COVID-19, enrolled during active disease. Each CDR3 is given with its conserved first and last residue. The D gene is left open where the match is weak.

j_call d_call v_call cdr3_aa cdr3_nt
TRBJ2-3 TRBD2 TRBV29-1 CSVEGTGTSGGSQNTDTQYF TGCAGCGTTGAAGGAACTGGGACTAGCGGGGGTTCACAGAACACAGATACGCAGTATTTT
TRBJ2-3 NA TRBV6-5 CASSYSAKSTDTQYF TGTGCCAGCAGTTACTCCGCTAAAAGCACAGATACGCAGTATTTT
TRBJ2-7 TRBD2 TRBV6-5 CASSLSGGGGEQYF TGTGCCAGCAGCCTTAGCGGGGGTGGAGGCGAGCAGTACTTC
TRBJ1-4 NA TRBV19 CASSIGGATNEKLFF TGTGCCAGTAGTATTGGAGGGGCAACTAATGAAAAACTGTTTTTT
TRBJ1-1 TRBD1 TRBV5-6 CASSLGQGYNTEAFF TGTGCCAGCAGCCTAGGACAGGGCTATAACACTGAAGCTTTCTTT
TRBJ1-2 NA TRBV5-6 CASSRGTNYGYTF TGTGCCAGCAGCCGAGGGACAAACTATGGCTACACCTTC
TRBJ1-6 NA TRBV7-2 CASSLRGRRVSYNSPLHF TGTGCCAGCAGCTTAAGGGGTCGCAGGGTGTCCTATAATTCACCCCTCCACTTT
TRBJ1-1 NA TRBV7-6 CASSRETELNTEAFF TGTGCCAGCAGCCGTGAGACAGAGCTGAACACTGAAGCTTTCTTT
TRBJ1-6 TRBD1 TRBV6-1 CASSERQGGNSPLHF TGTGCCAGCAGTGAAAGACAGGGCGGCAATTCACCCCTCCACTTT
TRBJ2-5 NA TRBV11-2 CASSAITARSQETQYF TGTGCCAGCAGCGCTATTACAGCTCGGTCACAAGAGACCCAGTACTTC
TRBJ1-2 NA TRBV30 CAWQGQTNYGYTF TGTGCCTGGCAAGGACAGACTAACTATGGCTACACCTTC